The clone carrying this TCR beta chain was counted a single time. Its target is not known. Libraries were prepared by immunoSEQ multiplex PCR; TCRdb keeps only in-frame clonotypes and omits some of them. The sample lists some 800,000 clones, around 93% occurring once. Naive CD8 populations comprised CD45RO-negative cells positively selected for CCR7, excluding terminally differentiated effector memory CD45RA+ cells. This CDR3 has 15 residues. CDR1 is MDHEN, CDR2 SYDVKM, per germline. Trimming left V 7 bases short and J 0 bases short, with 14 bases between. This entry comes from a study of shared clonotypes between healthy human individuals. Study-wide points: Sharing across a handful of donors was seen in around 5.1% of naive CD4 clonotypes. In the sorted subsets, rarefaction showed sequencing was incomplete despite large depth.

Sequenced input: naive CD8+ T cells sorted from blood. The TCR originated in a man in his thirties or forties in good health. V and J are TRBV28 and TRBJ2-3, with D perhaps matching TRBD2 (6 bases). The CDR3 DNA reads as TGTGCCAGCAACCCACTAGCCCAGAGCACAGATACGCAGTATTTT. It translates to CASNPLAQSTDTQYF.